Presented here are 16 T cell receptor beta chains from one specimen sequenced in a study of T-cell reconstitution after alpha-beta-depleted transplantation in children (dated by TCRdb to the mid-2010s). The method behind the library was PCR. Sequencing was performed on an Illumina HiSeq 2500. TCR libraries were prepared with molecular barcoding, using unique molecular identifiers to normalize TCRbeta repertoire quantification. Using fastp trimming at Q25 and MiXCR clonotype assembly, TCRdb reanalyzed the public sequencing data and kept in-frame beta chains. Duplicate CDR3 protein sequences are folded into a single record with the most common DNA and genes. The sample profile shows some 600,000 distinct CDR3 sequences; 13% of them were found once. 2% to 2.5% of the sample comes from the top ten. The treatment or condition label here, explained by the study, means: allogeneic hematopoietic cell transplantation with graft depleted of TCRalphabeta T cells and CD19 B cells.

Specimen: PBMCs, mostly from graft donor cells, collected 360 days after TCRalphabeta/CD19-depleted stem cell transplant. These receptor sequences come from a male patient between 10 and 17 years old who had a stem cell transplant for acute myeloid leukemia, so the T cells may come from the graft donor.

The J gene is TRBJ2-7, the V gene TRBV2; TRBD2 matches at 9 bases. The CDR3 spans 20 residues. The V gene end was trimmed by 10 bases and the J gene end by 0 bases; junction bases not matched to a gene: 25. The germline CDR1 and CDR2 sequences are SNHLY and FYNNEI. CDR3 sequence: CATALGPTGLAYKSSYEQYF. CDR3 bases: TGTGCCACGGCGCTCGGCCCCACGGGACTAGCTTACAAGAGCTCCTACGAGCAGTACTTC.

This clonotype has a handful of counts. The CDR3 loop is CASSLSFGSSAPETQYF. The DNA of the CDR3 is TGTGCCAGCAGTTTAAGCTTCGGTAGCAGCGCACCAGAGACCCAGTACTTC. The rearrangement uses TRBV12-3 or TRBV12-4 and TRBJ2-5; D is undetermined. The CDR3 sequence is 17 residues long. The ends were cut back, 2 bases at V and 4 bases at J, with 20 bases in the middle.

The chain uses TRBV6-2 or TRBV6-3 and TRBJ1-2; D call uncertain. Germline V gene data show CDR1 as MNHEY and CDR2 as SVGEGT. Trimming took off 0 bases at V and 2 bases at J, with 10 bases between the two ends. The CDR3 spans 15 residues. CDR3 region: CASSYSWTSNYGYTF. In DNA, the CDR3 is TGTGCCAGCAGTTACTCGTGGACCTCAAACTATGGCTACACCTTC.

This clonotype has more than one count but fewer than ten. The rearrangement uses TRBV5-8 and TRBJ2-7; no reliable D call. The CDR3 length is 16 residues. CDR1 is SGHTS and CDR2 is YDEGEE in the germline V gene. The germline V and J ends were trimmed by 3 bases and 2 bases, with 18 bases remaining between them. CDR3 nucleotide sequence: TGTGCCAGCAGCTCTGGCCCCGGCCTTCCACCCTACGAGCAGTACTTC. It codes for CASSSGPGLPPYEQYF.

This chain joins TRBV20-1 and TRBJ2-7, with 9 nucleotides matching TRBD1. Unmatched junction bases numbered 11, after V lost 6 bases and J lost 5 bases. CDR1 and CDR2 from the germline V gene are DFQATT and SNEGSKA (reference sequence). The CDR3 extends over 14 amino acids. The CDR3 sequence is CSAERTGEADEQYF. CDR3 coding DNA: TGCAGTGCGGAAAGGACAGGGGAGGCGGACGAGCAGTACTTC.

This clonotype was observed a few times. The CDR3 region is CASSLRLAASYEQYF. CDR3 nucleotides: TGCGCCAGCAGCTTGAGACTAGCGGCCTCCTACGAGCAGTACTTC. The chain uses TRBV5-1 and TRBJ2-7; 9 bases map to TRBD2. V shed 1 base and J 0 bases; nucleotides not matched to a gene: 2. The CDR3 totals 15 residues. The V gene's germline CDR1 is SGHRS and CDR2 YFSETQ.

This clonotype was counted only a few times. V and J are TRBV4-2 and TRBJ2-1; 14 nucleotides match TRBD2. V lost 1 base and J lost 7; bases outside the gene matches: 3. Per the germline V gene, CDR1 is LGHNA and CDR2 is YNFKEQ. The CDR3 sequence is 16 residues long. The CDR3 DNA reads TGTGCCAGCAGCCAAGGGGGACTAGCGGGAGATAATGAGCAGTTCTTC. Its protein is CASSQGGLAGDNEQFF.

This clonotype was seen ten or more times. This chain joins TRBV5-1 and TRBJ2-7, with D perhaps assigned TRBD1 or TRBD2 (6 bases each). The CDR3 contains 16 residues. Germline V gene lookup returns CDR1 SGHRS and CDR2 YFSETQ. The ends were cut back, 1 base at V and 1 base at J, with 15 bases in the middle. The chain's CDR3 is CASSLIGGLLSYEQYF. As DNA, the CDR3 is TGCGCCAGCAGCTTGATTGGGGGGCTGCTTTCCTACGAGCAGTACTTC.

This clonotype was detected a few times. This rearrangement joins TRBV28 to TRBJ1-6; TRBD1 matches 9 bases. This CDR3 contains 18 residues. V dropped 1 base and J dropped 7; count of bases not matched to a gene: 11. The germline V gene encodes CDR1 MDHEN and CDR2 SYDVKM. Here the CDR3 reads CASSLFRSRDRVNSPLHF. In nucleotides, the CDR3 is TGTGCCAGCAGTTTATTTCGGTCGAGGGACAGGGTCAATTCACCCCTCCACTTT.

A word on this clonotype: Germline and junction disagree at one end, which may indicate a read error. This chain uses TRBV2 with TRBJ2-3, with TRBD2 matching 8 bases. Germline V gives CDR1 SNHLY, CDR2 FYNNEI. The CDR3 is 16 amino acids. The CDR3 spells CGSSRAVQRELHTQYF. CDR3 bases: TGTGGCAGCAGTAGGGCGGTCCAGCGGGAGTTACATACGCAGTATTTT.

At least ten counts were recorded for this clonotype. The chain carries TRBV25-1 and TRBJ2-1, with 9 bases lining up with TRBD2. Germline CDR1 reads MGHDK; CDR2 reads SYGVNS. V lost 1 base to trimming and J lost 3 bases; unmatched junction nucleotides: 7. The CDR3 spans 17 residues. For the CDR3, the DNA is TGTGCCAGCAGTGAATCCCGGGCTAGCGGGATCTACAATGAGCAGTTCTTC. This sequence encodes CASSESRASGIYNEQFF.

This clonotype has ten or more counts. The V and J genes are TRBV18 and TRBJ1-1, with a possible D match to TRBD1 (6 bases). CDR3 length: 15 amino acids. V lost 2 bases, J lost 4 bases, and 14 bases lay in between. Germline lookup yields CDR1 KGHSH and CDR2 LQKENI. CDR3 region: CASSPSDRPLTEAFF. CDR3 nucleotide sequence: TGTGCCAGCTCACCATCAGACAGGCCACTCACTGAAGCTTTCTTT.

The chain uses TRBV2 and TRBJ2-2, with D maybe TRBD1 (6 bases). V lost 10 bases and J 6 bases, leaving 27 bases between the germline ends. Germline V gene sequence: CDR1 SNHLY, CDR2 FYNNEI. The CDR3 length is 17 residues. CDR3 bases: TGTGCCAACCGTTACGGCGGCCCGGGGTCAGGGGCCGGGGAGCTGTTTTTT. Residues: CANRYGGPGSGAGELFF.

The chain has TRBV7-2 and TRBJ2-1, with TRBD2 as a possible D gene (5 bases). V gave up 5 bases and J gave up 7 bases, with 18 bases separating them. This CDR3 region has 15 residues. The germline gives CDR1 SGHTA, CDR2 FQGNSA. The CDR3 sequence: CASSVQPRTGNEQFF. CDR3 bases: TGTGCCAGCAGCGTCCAACCAAGAACGGGGAATGAGCAGTTCTTC.

This clonotype was observed a few times. The genes are TRBV7-2 and TRBJ2-7; 9 nucleotides line up with TRBD2. V lost 1 base to trimming and J lost 2 bases; unmatched junction nucleotides: 6. The CDR3 consists of 16 residues. Germline values: CDR1 SGHTA, CDR2 FQGNSA. The CDR3 is CASSLVAGEGPYEQYF. Written as DNA, the CDR3 is TGTGCCAGCAGCTTAGTAGCGGGAGAGGGACCCTACGAGCAGTACTTC.

This clonotype was seen ten or more times. The chain carries TRBV20-1 and TRBJ2-1; 10 bases fit TRBD1. The length of the CDR3 is 15 residues. In germline, CDR1 is DFQATT, CDR2 SNEGSKA (reference sequence). Trimming removed 6 bases from V and 7 bases from J; junction bases left unmatched: 12. CDR3 coding DNA: TGCAGTGCCCTAGTGCTGGGACAGGGGTGGAATGAGCAGTTCTTC. As protein: CSALVLGQGWNEQFF.